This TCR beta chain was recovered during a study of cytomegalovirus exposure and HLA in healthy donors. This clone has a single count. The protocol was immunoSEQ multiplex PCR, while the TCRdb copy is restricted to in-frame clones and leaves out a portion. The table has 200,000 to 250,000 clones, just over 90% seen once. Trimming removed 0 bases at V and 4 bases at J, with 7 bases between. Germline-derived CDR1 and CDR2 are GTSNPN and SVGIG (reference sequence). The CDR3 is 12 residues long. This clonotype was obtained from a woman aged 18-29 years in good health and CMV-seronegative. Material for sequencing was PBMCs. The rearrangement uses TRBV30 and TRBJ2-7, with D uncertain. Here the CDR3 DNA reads TGTGCCTGGAGTGTAACTAATTACGAGCAGTACTTC. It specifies CAWSVTNYEQYF.